This record covers a single T cell receptor beta chain. Clones were sequenced by immunoSEQ multiplex PCR, and TCRdb holds only the in-frame ones, with some missing. Here the sample spans about 37,000 clones, more than 70% being singletons. V trimming: 5 bases; J trimming: 5 bases; junction bases outside the gene matches: 6. Per the germline V gene, CDR1 is MDHEN and CDR2 is SYDVKM. The CDR3 extends over 15 amino acids. This sample stems from a study of lymphopenia after photon versus proton radiotherapy. The genes are TRBV28 and TRBJ2-2; 9 bases map to TRBD1. This sequence was found in a man aged 45-60 years with gastric cancer. The specimen comprised peripheral blood, sampled from a patient treated with photon-based radiotherapy. CDR3 sequence: CASSRGTGWTGELFF. The CDR3, as DNA: TGTGCCAGCAGTCGGGGGACAGGGTGGACCGGGGAGCTGTTTTTT.